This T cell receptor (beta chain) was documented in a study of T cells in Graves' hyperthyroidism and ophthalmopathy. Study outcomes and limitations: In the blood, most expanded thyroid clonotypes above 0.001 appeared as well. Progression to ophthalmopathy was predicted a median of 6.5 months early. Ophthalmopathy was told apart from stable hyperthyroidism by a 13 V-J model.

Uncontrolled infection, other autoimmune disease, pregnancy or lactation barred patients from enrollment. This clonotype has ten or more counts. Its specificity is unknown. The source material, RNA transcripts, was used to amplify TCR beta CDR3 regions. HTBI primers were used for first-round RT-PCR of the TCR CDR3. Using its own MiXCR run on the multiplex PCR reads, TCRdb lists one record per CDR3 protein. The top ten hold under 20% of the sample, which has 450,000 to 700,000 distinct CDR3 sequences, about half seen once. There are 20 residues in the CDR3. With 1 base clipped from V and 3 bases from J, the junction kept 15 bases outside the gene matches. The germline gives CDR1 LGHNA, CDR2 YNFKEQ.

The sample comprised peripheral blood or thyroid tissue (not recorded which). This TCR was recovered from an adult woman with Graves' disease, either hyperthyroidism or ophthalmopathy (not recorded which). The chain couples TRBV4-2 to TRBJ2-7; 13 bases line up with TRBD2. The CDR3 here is CASSQAWTSGRLLPLYEQYF. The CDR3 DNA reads TGTGCCAGCAGCCAAGCCTGGACTAGCGGGAGACTCCTCCCTCTCTACGAGCAGTACTTC.